This T cell receptor beta chain was captured in a study of identical twins (dated by TCRdb to 2016 to 2017). With regard to the full study: TCR alpha and beta repertoires from monozygotic twins, unrelated adults of various ages and cord blood were deep-sequenced to test whether fetal clonotypes persist. Replicate twin experiments were performed at different times using different library preparation protocols to rule out contamination.

Reading the germline V gene (reference sequence) gives CDR1 MNHNY and CDR2 SVGAGI. V has 7 bases trimmed and J has 10 bases trimmed; junction bases matching no gene number 12. The CDR3 sequence holds 14 residues, the cysteine and phenylalanine included. Only CDR3 DNA remains: 42 bases, in frame from the first base. Beyond this particular receptor, the publication reports: Compared with coincidental sharing between unrelated individuals, out-of-frame TCR alpha sequences shared between twins showed an excess of sequences with low generation probability. Fewer insertions were carried by abundant cord blood beta clonotypes, a similar but weaker trend appeared in young adult naive repertoires, and no such trend appeared in memory repertoires. In monozygotic twins, out-of-frame TCR alpha sharing was systematically underestimated by recombination models, although the models agreed with sharing between unrelated individuals. Zero-insertion analyses could be partly confounded by invariant T cells such as MAIT and iNKT, although diverse VJ usage argued against such confounding for most clonotypes. The excess sharing between twins in beta out-of-frame sequences was weaker because fewer shared sequences reduced the signal-to-noise ratio. Because the same donors could not be followed over many years, the conclusions depended on cross-sectional statistical analysis.

Receptor libraries were prepared by 5' RACE. The data were produced on an Illumina HiSeq 2000. A universal primer binding site was introduced by template switching, and a unique molecular identifier was present in the final cDNA, enabling accurate counting of TCR cDNA molecules. Specific primers in the conserved constant-segment region were used to synthesize first-strand cDNA for the TCR alpha and beta chains. To control for contamination, every cDNA library carried two barcodes: a SMART-Mk sample barcode plus Illumina barcodes. TruSeq adapter sequences along with Illumina sample barcodes were introduced in two successive PCR steps. The TCR alpha and beta cDNA libraries were sequenced on the Illumina HiSeq platform using custom primers. Under the source paper's analysis protocol: Raw reads were processed with MiGEC to extract unique molecular identifiers, and MiXCR was used to determine CDR3 positions. For each individual, recombination models were inferred using an EM algorithm with the repgenHMM and IGoR tools. The analysis of shared clonotypes was done with the tcR package in R, with sharing normalized by the product of cloneset sizes. To study raw recombination free of thymic and clonal selection effects, out-of-frame nonproductive sequences were analyzed. TCRdb applied fastp at Q25 and MiXCR to the public reads, then kept only in-frame beta chains. Rows are combined by CDR3 protein, so each entry shows the most common genes and DNA. The V and J calls and clone size come from TCRdb's table, not from the authors' own analysis. The sample table lists fewer than 450,000 distinct CDR3 sequences, approximately 9.1% of them with a count of one. The ten biggest clones cover 8.5% to 10% of the sample.

All donors were healthy Caucasians. The study also sequenced three unrelated non-twin adults: a male aged 18 to 29, a male aged 50 to 59 and a female aged 50 to 59. Miltenyi CD45RO+ enrichment and human naive T-cell isolation kits were used to isolate memory (CD45RO+) and naive T cells from PBMC. This clonotype was counted a few times. Its antigen has not been determined. No base quality values were provided; no much bigger clone lies one nucleotide off. Sequencing was performed on naive T cells sorted from blood. What this sample's cell subset or site label stands for: cells isolated with a human naive T-cell isolation kit. The receptor was isolated from a woman aged 45-59 years in good health. The V and J genes are TRBV6-6 and TRBJ2-1; 8 bases in the junction line up with TRBD2. The CDR3 region: CASIPDGGRREQFF. The DNA sequence is TGTGCCAGCATCCCCGACGGCGGGAGGAGGGAGCAGTTCTTC.